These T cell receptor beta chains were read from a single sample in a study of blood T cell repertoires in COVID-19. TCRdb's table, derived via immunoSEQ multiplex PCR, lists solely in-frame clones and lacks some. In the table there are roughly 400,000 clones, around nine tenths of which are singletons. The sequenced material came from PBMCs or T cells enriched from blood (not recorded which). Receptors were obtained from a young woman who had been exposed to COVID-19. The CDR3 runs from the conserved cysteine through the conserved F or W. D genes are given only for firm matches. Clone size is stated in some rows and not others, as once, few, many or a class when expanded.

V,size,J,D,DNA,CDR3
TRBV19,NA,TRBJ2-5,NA,TGTGCCAGTAGTATTGGGCCAGGGCAAGAGACCCAGTACTTC,CASSIGPGQETQYF
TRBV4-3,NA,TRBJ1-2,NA,TGCGCCAGCAGCCAAGTGGTGGGGCCGTCTAACTATGGCTACACCTTC,CASSQVVGPSNYGYTF
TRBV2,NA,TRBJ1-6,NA,TGTGCCAGCAGTGCGTTTCAAGGGGTAGGTTCACCCCTCCACTTT,CASSAFQGVGSPLHF
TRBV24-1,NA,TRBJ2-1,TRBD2,TGTGCCACCAGTGATCCGCGGGGGTACAATGAGCAGTTCTTC,CATSDPRGYNEQFF
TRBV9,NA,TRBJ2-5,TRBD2,TGTGCCAGCAGCGTAAGGGGAGGGGCTGGGGAGACCCAGTACTTC,CASSVRGGAGETQYF
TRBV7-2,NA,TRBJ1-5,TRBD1,TGTGCCAGCAGCTCGACAGGGATCAATCAGCCCCAGCATTTT,CASSSTGINQPQHF
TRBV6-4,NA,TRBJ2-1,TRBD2,TGTGCCAGCAGTCCAAGCGGGAGCCTCTACAATGAGCAGTTCTTC,CASSPSGSLYNEQFF
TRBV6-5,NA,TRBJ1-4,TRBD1,TGTGCCAGCAGCCGACAGGGGCCAACTAATGAAAAACTGTTTTTT,CASSRQGPTNEKLFF
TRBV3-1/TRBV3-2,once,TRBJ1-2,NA,TGTGCCAGCAGGCCACCGGGTAGCTATGGCTACACCTTC,CASRPPGSYGYTF
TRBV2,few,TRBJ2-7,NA,TGTGCCAGCAGTGTAGTCGTAACGGACGAGCAGTACTTC,CASSVVVTDEQYF
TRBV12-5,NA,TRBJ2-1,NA,TGTGCTAGTGCCCCCCGGGAGTTTACGGTATACCGTGAGCAGTTCTTC,CASAPREFTVYREQFF
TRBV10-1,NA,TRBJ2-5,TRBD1,TGCGCCAGCAGTGACTCTGGACAGGGGGAGACCCAGTACTTC,CASSDSGQGETQYF
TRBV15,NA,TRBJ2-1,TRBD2,TGTGCCACCAACAGAGATTTCAGCGGGAGGCGGTCGGTAGTCCCCTACAATGAGCAGTTCTTC,CATNRDFSGRRSVVPYNEQFF
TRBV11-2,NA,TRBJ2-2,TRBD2,TGTGCCAGCAGCTTAATCTCGCCTTCCTGGGAGGGCGAAACCGGGGAGCTGTTTTTT,CASSLISPSWEGETGELFF
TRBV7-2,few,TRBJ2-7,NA,TGTGCCAGCAGCTACTCCCGACAAGGAAGCTCCTACGAGCAGTACTTC,CASSYSRQGSSYEQYF
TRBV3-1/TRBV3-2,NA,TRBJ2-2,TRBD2,TGTGCCAGCAGCCCTCTGGGGAGCGGGGGGAACACCGGGGAGCTGTTTTTT,CASSPLGSGGNTGELFF
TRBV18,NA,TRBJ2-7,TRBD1,TGTGCCAGCTCACCATTTGGACAGGACTTCCCCGAGCAGTACTTC,CASSPFGQDFPEQYF
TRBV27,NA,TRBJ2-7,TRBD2,TGTGCCAGCAGTTACACCCAGACTAGCGGGAGGGCAATTGCCTACGAGCAGTACTTC,CASSYTQTSGRAIAYEQYF
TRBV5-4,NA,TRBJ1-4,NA,TGTGCCAGCAGCTTGGAGGGGCAATCCGAAAAACTGTTTTTT,CASSLEGQSEKLFF
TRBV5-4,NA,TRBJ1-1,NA,TGTGCCAGCAGCTTGGAGCAGGGGCGGACTGAAGCTTTCTTT,CASSLEQGRTEAFF
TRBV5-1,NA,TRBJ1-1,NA,TGCGCCAGCAGCTTCACAGCCAACACTGAAGCTTTCTTT,CASSFTANTEAFF
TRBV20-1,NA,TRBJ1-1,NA,TGCAGTGCCCCCCAGGGCGCAGCTTTCTTT,CSAPQGAAFF
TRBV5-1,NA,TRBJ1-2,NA,TGCGCCAGCAGCTCCGGGGTGGGAGGCTACACCTTC,CASSSGVGGYTF
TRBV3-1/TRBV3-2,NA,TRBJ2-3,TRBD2,TGTGCCAGCAGCCAAGAGATCCAGCGGGAGGCCAACACAGATACGCAGTATTTT,CASSQEIQREANTDTQYF
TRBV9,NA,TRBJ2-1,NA,TGTGCCAGCAGCATGACTAGGGAGGAGCAGTTCTTC,CASSMTREEQFF
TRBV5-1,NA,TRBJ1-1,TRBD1,TGCGCCAGCAGCTGGACAGGGGCTGAAGCTTTCTTT,CASSWTGAEAFF
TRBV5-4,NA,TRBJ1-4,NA,TGTGCCAGCAGCTTGTTAAATGACTTGTCCTTT,CASSLLNDLSF
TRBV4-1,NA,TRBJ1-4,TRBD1,TGCGCCAGCAGCCAAGAAGGGACAGGGGGCTTTAATGAAAAACTGTTTTTT,CASSQEGTGGFNEKLFF
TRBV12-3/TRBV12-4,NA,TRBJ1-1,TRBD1,TGTGCCAGCAGTCCAGGGACAGGCACTGAAGCTTTCTTT,CASSPGTGTEAFF
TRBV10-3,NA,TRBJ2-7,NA,TGTGCCATCAGTGAGTCCAGGGATTCCTACGAGCAGTACTTC,CAISESRDSYEQYF
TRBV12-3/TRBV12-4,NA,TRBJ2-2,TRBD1,TGTGCCAGCAGGGGACAGGGGGCCGGGGAGCTGTTTTTT,CASRGQGAGELFF
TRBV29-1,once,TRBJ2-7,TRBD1,TGCAGCGCCATACAGGGGAGCTCCTACGAGCAGTACTTC,CSAIQGSSYEQYF
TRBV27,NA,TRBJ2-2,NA,TGTGCCAGCAGTTTCACTAGTTCCAACACCGGGGAGCTGTTTTTT,CASSFTSSNTGELFF
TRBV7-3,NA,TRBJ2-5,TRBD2,TGTGCCAGCAGCCCCCTCGGGGGGGCGGGAGAGACCCAGTACTTC,CASSPLGGAGETQYF
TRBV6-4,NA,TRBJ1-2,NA,TGTGCCAGCAGTGTCACAGCTAACTATGGCTACACCTTC,CASSVTANYGYTF
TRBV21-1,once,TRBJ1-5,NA,TGTGCCAGCAGCACTACCCTGGCCCTTTTCGGCAGGGGATATCAGCCCCAGCATTTT,CASSTTLALFGRGYQPQHF
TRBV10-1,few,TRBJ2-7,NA,TGCGCCAGCAGTGACTTTACCGCGAGCTCCTACGAGCAGTACTTC,CASSDFTASSYEQYF
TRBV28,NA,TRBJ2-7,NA,TGTGCCAGCAGGTACAGGGAACCCTCCTACGAGCAGTACTTC,CASRYREPSYEQYF
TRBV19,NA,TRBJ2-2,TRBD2,TGTGCCAGTCTTTACTGGGGGGGCACCGGGGAGCTGTTTTTT,CASLYWGGTGELFF
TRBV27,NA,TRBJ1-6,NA,TGTGCCAGCAGCCTATTGGGGGGGGACCCCTATAATTCACCCCTCCACTTT,CASSLLGGDPYNSPLHF
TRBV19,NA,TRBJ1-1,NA,TGTGCCAGTAGTATCCCTTCCAGGGCAACGAACACTGAAGCTTTCTTT,CASSIPSRATNTEAFF
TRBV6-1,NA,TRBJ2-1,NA,TGTGCCAGCAGTGACCAGGGATCCTACAATGAGCAGTTCTTC,CASSDQGSYNEQFF
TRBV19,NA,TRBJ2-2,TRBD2,TGTGCCAGTAGTATAGATCGGGGGGGCTCGGACGGGGAGCTGTTTTTT,CASSIDRGGSDGELFF
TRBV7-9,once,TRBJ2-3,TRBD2,TGTGCCAGCAGCTCGGGACTAGCGGGAGCGGGAGCAGATACGCAGTATTTT,CASSSGLAGAGADTQYF
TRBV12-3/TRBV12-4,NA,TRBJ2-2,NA,TGTGCCAGCAGTTACAGGGAGTCGGGGGAGCTGTTTTTT,CASSYRESGELFF
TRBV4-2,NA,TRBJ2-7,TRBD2,TGTGCCAGCAGCCCCTATCGGGGACCGGGGGGTAGCGGGAGGGCCTCTGACGAGCAGTACTTC,CASSPYRGPGGSGRASDEQYF
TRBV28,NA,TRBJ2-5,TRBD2,TGTGCCAGCAGTCCGACTAGCGGGGGAATCCAAGAGACCCAGTACTTC,CASSPTSGGIQETQYF
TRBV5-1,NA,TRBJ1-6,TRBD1,TGCGCCAGCAATACAGGGGCTAATTCACCCCTCCACTTT,CASNTGANSPLHF
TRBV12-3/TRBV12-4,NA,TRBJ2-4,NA,TGTGCCAGCAGTTTTGAGGGATCGGACATTCAGTACTTC,CASSFEGSDIQYF